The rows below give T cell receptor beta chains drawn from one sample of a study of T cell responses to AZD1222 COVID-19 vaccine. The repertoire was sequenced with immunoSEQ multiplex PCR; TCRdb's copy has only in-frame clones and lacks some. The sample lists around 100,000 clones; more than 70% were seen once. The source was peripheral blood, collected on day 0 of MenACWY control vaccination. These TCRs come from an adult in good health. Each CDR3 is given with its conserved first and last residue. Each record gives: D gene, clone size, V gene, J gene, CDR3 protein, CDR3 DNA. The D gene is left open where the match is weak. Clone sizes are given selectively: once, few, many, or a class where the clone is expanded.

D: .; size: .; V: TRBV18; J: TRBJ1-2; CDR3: CASSPLRGGYTF; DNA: TGTGCCAGCTCACCACTCAGAGGTGGCTACACCTTC
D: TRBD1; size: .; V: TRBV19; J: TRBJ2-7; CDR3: CASSIGGQGGEQYF; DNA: TGTGCCAGTAGTATAGGAGGACAGGGAGGCGAGCAGTACTTC
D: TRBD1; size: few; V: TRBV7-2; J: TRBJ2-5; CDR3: CASRPTGSETQYF; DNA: TGTGCCAGCAGGCCGACAGGGTCGGAGACCCAGTACTTC
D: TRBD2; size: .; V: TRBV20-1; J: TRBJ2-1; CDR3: CSAGGGGAINEQFF; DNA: TGCAGTGCTGGTGGCGGGGGGGCGATCAATGAGCAGTTCTTC
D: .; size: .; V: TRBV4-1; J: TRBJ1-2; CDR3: CASSQGTREGYGYTF; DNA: TGCGCCAGCAGCCAAGGAACCAGGGAGGGGTATGGCTACACCTTC
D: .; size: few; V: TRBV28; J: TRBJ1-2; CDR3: CASTSGGTLGSYYGYTF; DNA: TGTGCCAGCACCTCGGGGGGTACCCTAGGGTCCTACTATGGCTACACCTTC
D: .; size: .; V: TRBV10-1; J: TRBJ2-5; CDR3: CASSALRASETQYF; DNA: TGCGCCAGCAGCGCGTTAAGGGCGTCGGAGACCCAGTACTTC
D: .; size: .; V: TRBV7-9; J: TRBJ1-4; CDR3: CASSLGHMGEKLFF; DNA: TGTGCCAGCAGCTTAGGTCACATGGGGGAAAAACTGTTTTTT
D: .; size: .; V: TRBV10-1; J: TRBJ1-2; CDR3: CASPYDYGYTF; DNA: TGCGCCAGCCCCTACGATTATGGCTACACCTTC
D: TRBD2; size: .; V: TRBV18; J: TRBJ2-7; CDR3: CASSPGTSGYEQYF; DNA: TGTGCCAGCTCACCAGGGACTAGCGGGTACGAGCAGTACTTC
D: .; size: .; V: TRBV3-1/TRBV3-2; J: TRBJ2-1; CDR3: CASSQPLAHPSYNEQFF; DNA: TGTGCCAGCAGCCAACCACTAGCCCACCCCTCCTACAATGAGCAGTTCTTC
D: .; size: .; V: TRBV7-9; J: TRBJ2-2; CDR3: CASSRRVGPVTGELFF; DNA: TGTGCCAGCAGCCGCCGGGTGGGGCCGGTCACCGGGGAGCTGTTTTTT
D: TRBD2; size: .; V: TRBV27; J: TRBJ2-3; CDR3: CASRLASVTDTQYF; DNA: TGTGCCAGCAGACTAGCGAGCGTCACAGATACGCAGTATTTT
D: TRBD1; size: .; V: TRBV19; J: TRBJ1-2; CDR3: CASRGTGTNYGYTF; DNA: TGTGCCAGTAGGGGGACAGGGACTAACTATGGCTACACCTTC
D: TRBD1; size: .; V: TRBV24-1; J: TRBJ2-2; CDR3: CATNHPGQGSAGELFF; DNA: TGTGCCACCAACCACCCGGGACAGGGGTCGGCCGGGGAGCTGTTTTTT
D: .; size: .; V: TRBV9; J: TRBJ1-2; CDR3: CASSVQGNPTYGYTF; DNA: TGTGCCAGCAGCGTACAGGGGAATCCTACCTATGGCTACACCTTC
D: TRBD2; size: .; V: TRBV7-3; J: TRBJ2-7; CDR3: CASSPLGGAYEQYF; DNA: TGTGCCAGCAGCCCCCTCGGGGGGGCTTACGAGCAGTACTTC
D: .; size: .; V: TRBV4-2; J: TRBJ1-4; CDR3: CASSQGDSGQNEKLFF; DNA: TGTGCCAGCAGCCAAGGGGACTCGGGACAAAATGAAAAACTGTTTTTT
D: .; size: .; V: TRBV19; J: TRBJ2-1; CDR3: CASNRGGQWLEQFF; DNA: TGTGCCAGTAACCGGGGGGGACAGTGGCTTGAGCAGTTCTTC
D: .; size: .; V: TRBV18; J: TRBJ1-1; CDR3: CASSPETGVDTEAFF; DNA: TGTGCCAGCTCACCAGAGACGGGGGTTGACACTGAAGCTTTCTTT
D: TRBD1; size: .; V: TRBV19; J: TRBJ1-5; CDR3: CASTPGTDSNQPQHF; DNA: TGTGCCAGTACCCCGGGGACAGATAGCAATCAGCCCCAGCATTTT
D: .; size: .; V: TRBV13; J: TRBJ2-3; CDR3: CASSYTDTQYF; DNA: TGTGCCAGCAGCTACACAGATACGCAGTATTTT
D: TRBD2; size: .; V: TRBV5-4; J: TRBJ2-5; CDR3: CASSGNRLAGGLETQYF; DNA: TGTGCCAGCAGCGGAAATCGACTAGCGGGGGGGCTGGAGACCCAGTACTTC
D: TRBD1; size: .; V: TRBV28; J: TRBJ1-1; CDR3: CASRDEGANTEAFF; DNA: TGTGCCAGCCGAGACGAGGGGGCGAACACTGAAGCTTTCTTT
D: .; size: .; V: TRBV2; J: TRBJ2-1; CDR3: CASSGSRGHNEQFF; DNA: TGTGCCAGCAGTGGTAGCAGGGGACACAATGAGCAGTTCTTC
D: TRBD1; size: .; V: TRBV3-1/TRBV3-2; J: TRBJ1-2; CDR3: CASSPGRGQIGGYTF; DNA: TGTGCCAGCAGCCCCGGCCGGGGACAGATAGGCGGCTACACCTTC
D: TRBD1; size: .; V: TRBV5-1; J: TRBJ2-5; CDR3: CASSSRTGVQIPETQYF; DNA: TGCGCCAGCAGCTCGAGGACAGGGGTCCAAATCCCAGAGACCCAGTACTTC
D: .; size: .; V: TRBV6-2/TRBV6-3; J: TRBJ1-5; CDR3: CASSSARVGQPQHF; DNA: TGTGCCAGCAGCTCCGCCAGGGTTGGGCAGCCCCAGCATTTT
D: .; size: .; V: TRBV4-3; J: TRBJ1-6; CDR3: CASSQGSQTDNSPLHF; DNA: TGCGCCAGCAGCCAAGGTTCTCAAACGGATAATTCACCCCTCCACTTT
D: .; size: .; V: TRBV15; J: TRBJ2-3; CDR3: CATSREGPLTDTQYF; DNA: TGTGCCACCAGCAGAGAAGGGCCTCTCACAGATACGCAGTATTTT
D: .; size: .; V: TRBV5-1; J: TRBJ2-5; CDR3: CASSLGNRDVGTQYF; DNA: TGCGCCAGCAGCTTGGGGAACAGGGACGTAGGGACCCAGTACTTC
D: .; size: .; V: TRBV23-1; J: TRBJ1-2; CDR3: CASSQRTNYGYTF; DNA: TGCGCCAGCAGTCAAAGGACAAACTATGGCTACACCTTC
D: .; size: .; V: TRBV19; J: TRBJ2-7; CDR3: CASSEVNYEQYF; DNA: TGTGCCAGTAGCGAGGTGAACTACGAGCAGTACTTC
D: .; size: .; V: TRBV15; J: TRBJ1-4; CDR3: CATSRDYGGGDEKLFF; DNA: TGTGCCACCAGCAGAGATTACGGGGGAGGAGATGAAAAACTGTTTTTT
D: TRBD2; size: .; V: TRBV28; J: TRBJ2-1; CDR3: CASTLTSGPYNEQFF; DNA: TGTGCCAGCACCTTAACTAGCGGGCCTTACAATGAGCAGTTCTTC
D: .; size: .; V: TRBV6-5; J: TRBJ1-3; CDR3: CASSYGQGAGNTIYF; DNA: TGTGCCAGCAGTTACGGGCAGGGCGCTGGAAACACCATATATTTT
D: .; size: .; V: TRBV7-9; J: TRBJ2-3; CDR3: CASSLATVGVDTQYF; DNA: TGTGCCAGCAGCTTAGCCACGGTAGGGGTAGATACGCAGTATTTT
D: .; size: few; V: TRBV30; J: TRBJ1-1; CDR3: CAWSGSLVGEAFF; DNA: TGTGCCTGGAGTGGGTCGTTGGTGGGGGAAGCTTTCTTT
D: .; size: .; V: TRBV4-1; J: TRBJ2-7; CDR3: CASSQGRRGSQPYEQYF; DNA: TGCGCCAGCAGCCAAGGGCGGAGGGGGAGCCAACCCTACGAGCAGTACTTC
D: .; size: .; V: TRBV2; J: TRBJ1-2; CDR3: CASSENGGGPTTNYGYTF; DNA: TGTGCCAGCAGTGAAAACGGGGGTGGGCCAACAACTAACTATGGCTACACCTTC
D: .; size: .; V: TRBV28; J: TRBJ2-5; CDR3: CASSSGQQETQYF; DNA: TGTGCCAGCAGTAGTGGACAGCAAGAGACCCAGTACTTC
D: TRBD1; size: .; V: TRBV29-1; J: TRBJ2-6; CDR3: CSVPGTAAGANVLTF; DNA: TGCAGCGTTCCCGGGACAGCTGCTGGGGCCAACGTCCTGACTTTC
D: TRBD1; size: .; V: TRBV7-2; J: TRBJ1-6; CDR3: CASKPYRGGSPLHF; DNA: TGTGCCAGCAAACCTTACAGGGGTGGTTCACCCCTCCACTTT
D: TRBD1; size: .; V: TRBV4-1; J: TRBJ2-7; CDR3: CASSLHGQGTYEQYF; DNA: TGCGCCAGCAGCCTCCACGGACAGGGGACCTACGAGCAGTACTTC
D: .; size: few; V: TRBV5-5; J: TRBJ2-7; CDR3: CASSLRTLTYEQYF; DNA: TGTGCCAGCAGCTTACGGACTCTTACCTACGAGCAGTACTTC
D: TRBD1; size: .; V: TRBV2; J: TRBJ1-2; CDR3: CASSGQGWGNYGYTF; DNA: TGTGCCAGCAGTGGACAGGGGTGGGGGAACTATGGCTACACCTTC
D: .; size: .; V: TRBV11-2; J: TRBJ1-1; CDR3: CASSSSDRFMNTEAFF; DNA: TGTGCCAGCAGCTCCTCCGACAGGTTCATGAACACTGAAGCTTTCTTT
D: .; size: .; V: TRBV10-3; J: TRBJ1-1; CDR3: CAISELAGGAFF; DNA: TGTGCCATCAGTGAATTGGCCGGAGGGGCTTTCTTT
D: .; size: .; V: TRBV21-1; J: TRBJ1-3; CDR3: CASSKYSSGHGNTIYF; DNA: TGTGCCAGCAGCAAATATTCCTCAGGGCACGGAAACACCATATATTTT
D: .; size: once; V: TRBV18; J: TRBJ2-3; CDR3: CASSPDTERAYF; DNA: TGTGCCAGCTCACCTGACACGGAGAGGGCGTATTTT
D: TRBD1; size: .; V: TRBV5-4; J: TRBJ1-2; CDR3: CASSPGQAHYGYTF; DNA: TGTGCCAGCAGCCCTGGACAGGCCCACTATGGCTACACCTTC
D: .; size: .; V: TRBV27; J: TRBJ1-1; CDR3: CASLRGTEAFF; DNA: TGTGCCAGCTTGAGGGGCACTGAAGCTTTCTTT
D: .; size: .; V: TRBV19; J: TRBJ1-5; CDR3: CASSPWGGGQPQHF; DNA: TGTGCCAGTAGCCCTTGGGGGGGCGGTCAGCCCCAGCATTTT
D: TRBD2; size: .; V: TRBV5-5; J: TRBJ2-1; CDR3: CASSFQREGYEQFF; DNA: TGTGCCAGCAGCTTCCAGCGGGAGGGTTACGAGCAGTTCTTC